This is a list of T cell receptor beta chains from one sample in a study of blood T cell repertoires in COVID-19. Generated by immunoSEQ multiplex PCR, the TCRdb table keeps only in-frame clones and is missing some. The sample has 310,000 or so clones, roughly 90% seen once. The sample consisted of peripheral blood. The receptors were gathered from a young woman with COVID-19, enrolled during active disease. Both conserved end residues are part of each CDR3. D genes are given only for firm matches. Clone size appears in some rows only: once, few, many, or a class for an expanded clone.

V gene	J gene	D gene	clone size	CDR3 protein	CDR3 DNA
TRBV2	TRBJ2-7	TRBD2	once	CASSPLTSGMREQYF	TGTGCCAGCAGTCCACTTACTAGCGGGATGCGGGAGCAGTACTTC
TRBV2	TRBJ2-2	-	-	CASSGTTNTGELFF	TGTGCCAGCAGTGGGACAACGAACACCGGGGAGCTGTTTTTT
TRBV10-3	TRBJ2-7	TRBD1	once	CASRSGTGGVNEQYF	TGTGCCAGCAGATCGGGGACAGGGGGTGTAAACGAGCAGTACTTC
TRBV15	TRBJ2-5	TRBD2	-	CATSVGSGRPGETQYF	TGTGCCACCAGCGTTGGTAGCGGGAGGCCGGGGGAGACCCAGTACTTC
TRBV18	TRBJ2-7	TRBD1	-	CASSYSGQGTEQYF	TGTGCCAGCTCATACTCGGGACAGGGCACCGAGCAGTACTTC
TRBV3-1/TRBV3-2	TRBJ1-1	-	-	CASSPREQNTEAFF	TGTGCCAGCAGCCCCAGGGAACAGAACACTGAAGCTTTCTTT
TRBV18	TRBJ2-7	-	few	CASSPLPSLTLGQYF	TGTGCCAGCTCACCACTACCGTCACTGACCCTAGGGCAGTACTTC
TRBV18	TRBJ2-3	-	-	CASSPDSRTDTQYF	TGTGCCAGCTCACCCGACTCTCGGACAGATACGCAGTATTTT
TRBV19	TRBJ2-5	TRBD2	-	CASKDRTGGETQYF	TGTGCCAGTAAGGACCGCACGGGGGGAGAGACCCAGTACTTC
TRBV3-1/TRBV3-2	TRBJ2-3	-	few	CASSPDLVGTQYF	TGTGCCAGCAGCCCAGACCTAGTGGGTACGCAGTATTTT
TRBV5-1	TRBJ2-2	-	-	CASSVLNTGELFF	TGCGCCAGCAGCGTCCTTAACACCGGGGAGCTGTTTTTT
TRBV6-2/TRBV6-3	TRBJ1-3	-	-	CASSYPAQAGNTIYF	TGTGCCAGCAGTTACCCGGCCCAGGCGGGAAACACCATATATTTT
TRBV11-2	TRBJ2-7	TRBD1	-	CASSLAQGYEQYF	TGTGCCAGCAGCTTAGCACAGGGGTACGAGCAGTACTTC
TRBV7-3	TRBJ1-1	-	-	CASRPAGNMNTEAFF	TGTGCCAGCAGGCCCGCAGGGAACATGAACACTGAAGCTTTCTTT
TRBV6-5	TRBJ1-1	-	-	CASSKQGLNTEAFF	TGTGCCAGCAGTAAACAGGGCTTGAACACTGAAGCTTTCTTT